Listed here is a single T cell receptor beta chain. Its antigen is currently not known. The input lacks base qualities; no much larger clone sits a single base away. CDR1 and CDR2 (SEHNR, FQNEAQ) derive from the germline V gene (reference sequence). V ends up 5 bases short and J 5 bases short, with an unmatched junction base count of 15. Reading from cysteine to phenylalanine, the CDR3 counts 17 amino acids. Kept here is only the CDR3 DNA, which spans 51 bases and is read in frame from base 1. These data come from a study of control samples from healthy donors and cancer patients (dated by TCRdb to 2020 to 2022). Library preparation employed the immunoSEQ multiplex PCR assay. TCRdb retrieved this table from immuneACCESS and kept in-frame rearrangements only. Not all clones are present; in checked studies, unresolved V genes account for under half, and no reason is known for the remainder. The sample records around 77,000 clones, about 92% of which are singletons. The top ten constitute 5.8% of the sample.

The V and J genes are TRBV7-9 and TRBJ1-1, with TRBD1 matching 9 junction bases. The sequence was obtained from a woman aged 60-70 years in good health. The sequenced material came from blood. The CDR3 has the sequence CASSPTLGTGYGTEAFF. The sequenced DNA: TGTGCCAGCAGCCCAACCCTAGGGACAGGGTATGGTACTGAAGCTTTCTTT.